This TCR beta chain was recovered during a study of blood T cell repertoires in COVID-19. Trimming removed 0 bases from V and 5 bases from J; junction bases left unmatched: 4. CDR3 length: 14 amino acids. Germline-derived CDR1 and CDR2 are SGDLS and YYNGEE. The table came from immunoSEQ multiplex PCR; TCRdb's copy has only in-frame clones and leaves some out. Seen here are about 120,000 clones, more than 80% observed once, and the top ten hold 5.5%. This chain connects TRBV9 to TRBJ2-5, with 7 bases that match TRBD1. Sequenced material: peripheral blood. This sequence was found in a woman aged 60-75 years with COVID-19, enrolled during active disease. CDR3 amino acids: CASSVVGGGETQYF. CDR3 sequence (DNA): TGTGCCAGCAGCGTAGTAGGGGGCGGGGAGACCCAGTACTTC.